These 18 T cell receptor beta chains came from one sample sequenced in a study of chemoradiotherapy in HPV16-positive cancers. Profiled with immunoSEQ multiplex PCR; TCRdb holds only in-frame clones, not every one. The table has 20,000 to 25,000 clones, about 90% seen once; the top ten hold roughly 2.4%. The source material was blood, sampled from a patient who underwent chemoradiotherapy. The receptors here all came from a human donor with HPV-associated anogenital cancer.

This rearrangement joins TRBV9 to TRBJ1-3; the match to TRBD1 covers 9 bases. CDR3 size: 15 residues. Germline V gene lookup returns CDR1 SGDLS and CDR2 YYNGEE. J lost 7 bases, V lost 1 base, and 6 bases had no gene match. CDR3 in amino acids: CASSVSGGQGNTIYF. CDR3 DNA sequence: TGTGCCAGCAGCGTAAGTGGAGGACAGGGGAACACCATATATTTT.

The chain uses TRBV9 and TRBJ2-2; 13 nucleotides agree with TRBD2. This CDR3 spans 15 amino acids. From germline, CDR1 is SGDLS and CDR2 YYNGEE. Trimming removed 3 bases from V and 7 bases from J; junction bases left unmatched: 3. The CDR3 bases are TGTGCCAGCAGCGGGAGACTAGCGGGAGGCGGGGAGCTGTTTTTT. Translation gives CASSGRLAGGGELFF.

In its sample, this clone was seen once. This chain uses TRBV19 with TRBJ2-2; D is ambiguous. The CDR3 is made up of 13 amino acids. The V end was cut by 5 bases, the J end by 8 bases, with 12 bases between. Germline V gene lookup returns CDR1 LNHDA and CDR2 SQIVND (reference sequence). This chain's CDR3 is CASSRPKAGELFF. The CDR3 region has the DNA TGTGCCAGTAGTCGCCCGAAGGCTGGGGAGCTGTTTTTT.

The chain recombines TRBV11-1 with TRBJ1-3; 8 bases align to TRBD1. V shed 5 bases and J 3 bases; nucleotides not matched to a gene: 3. The CDR3 length is 14 residues. Germline values: CDR1 SGHAT, CDR2 FQDESV (reference sequence). CDR3 nucleotide sequence: TGTGCCAGCAGCCATGGGACAGGTGGAAACACCATATATTTT. As protein: CASSHGTGGNTIYF.

The gene calls are TRBV9 and TRBJ2-3, with D possibly being TRBD2 (7 bases). Trimming stripped 2 bases from V and 5 bases from J, with 18 bases between. The CDR3 sequence is 16 residues long. Germline values: CDR1 SGDLS, CDR2 YYNGEE. CDR3 in DNA: TGTGCCAGCAGCGTGGGGGTCGGGGGGCGTGGAGATACGCAGTATTTT. Its translation is CASSVGVGGRGDTQYF.

The chain joins TRBV7-9 to TRBJ2-1; 9 nucleotides align to TRBD2. The CDR3 length is 15 residues. The germline V gene encodes CDR1 SEHNR and CDR2 FQNEAQ (reference sequence). Trimming removed 8 bases from V and 9 bases from J; junction bases left unmatched: 14. CDR3: CASGERGVLGVEQFF. In DNA, the CDR3 is TGTGCCAGCGGGGAGCGGGGGGTCCTCGGGGTTGAGCAGTTCTTC.

The V gene is TRBV5-4, the J gene TRBJ1-2; D is undetermined. This CDR3 region has 15 residues. V dropped 0 bases and J dropped 4 bases, with 13 bases sitting between them. From germline, CDR1 is SGHNT and CDR2 YYREEE (reference sequence). As DNA, the CDR3 is TGTGCCAGCAGCTTGGGGCGAGTAAGGAGCTATGGCTACACCTTC. This encodes CASSLGRVRSYGYTF.

This clone showed up just a few times. This chain uses TRBV6-5 with TRBJ1-1; D is uncertain. V was shortened by 6 bases and J by 0 bases, with 2 bases between the two germline ends. The CDR3 contains 11 residues. From germline, CDR1 is MNHEY and CDR2 SVGAGI. CDR3 residues: CASRLNTEAFF. The CDR3 DNA reads as TGTGCCAGCAGACTGAACACTGAAGCTTTCTTT.

The chain combines TRBV14 with TRBJ1-1; D gene unclear. This CDR3 has 13 residues. The germline V and J ends were trimmed by 0 bases and 10 bases, with 12 bases remaining between them. Looked up from germline, CDR1 is SGHDN and CDR2 is FVKESK. CDR3 sequence (DNA): TGTGCCAGCAGCCAAGATACTTGGAGGAGAGCTTTCTTT. Translation gives CASSQDTWRRAFF.

Here the CDR3 DNA reads TGTGCCTCGGCGGATGACAGAAACAATGAGCAGTTCTTC. Its protein product is CASADDRNNEQFF. The rearrangement links TRBV10-3 to TRBJ2-1; D is possibly TRBD1 (5 bases). CDR3 length: 13 residues. The V and J ends lost 11 bases and 5 bases respectively, with 16 bases between them. Germline CDR1 reads ENHRY; CDR2 reads SYGVKD.

J is TRBJ2-1 and V is TRBV19; D is possibly TRBD2 (7 bases). This CDR3 spans 15 amino acids. Deletions cut 3 bases from V and 6 bases from J, with 15 bases between. Germline V gives CDR1 LNHDA, CDR2 SQIVND (reference sequence). In nucleotides, the CDR3 is TGTGCCAGTAGTATCATCGCCGGGGGGCTCAATGAGCAGTTCTTC. The encoded protein is CASSIIAGGLNEQFF.

Written as DNA, the CDR3 is TGCGCCAGCAGTGAGTCGGCCGTCCAAGAGACCCAGTACTTC. Translating it yields CASSESAVQETQYF. The rearrangement joins TRBV10-2 to TRBJ2-5; no definite D call. The CDR3 is 14 amino acids. V lost 0 bases and J lost 1, with 6 bases in between. Germline V CDR1 and CDR2: WSHSY, SAAADI.

The rearrangement links TRBV29-1 to TRBJ2-7, with 9 bases identical to TRBD2. This CDR3 contains 12 residues. Germline V lookup: CDR1 SQVTM, CDR2 ANQGSEA. The junction had 1 base not matched to a gene; V was cut back by 5 bases and J by 2 bases. CDR3 nucleotides: TGCAGCGTTTCTAGCGGGGCCTACGAGCAGTACTTC. Amino acid sequence: CSVSSGAYEQYF.

The V and J genes are TRBV9 and TRBJ2-7; possible D gene TRBD1, 5 bases. The CDR3 length is 14 residues. Germline CDR1 reads SGDLS; CDR2 reads YYNGEE. V was trimmed by 0 bases and J by 2 bases, leaving 9 bases between them. The DNA for the CDR3 is TGTGCCAGCAGCGTAGATGTGGACACCTACGAGCAGTACTTC. Translating it yields CASSVDVDTYEQYF.

The rearrangement joins TRBV7-2 to TRBJ1-1; 7 bases line up with TRBD1. CDR3 length equals 13 residues. Losses at the gene ends were 8 bases for V and 6 bases for J; bases not matched to a gene: 9. The germline CDR1 and CDR2 sequences are SGHTA and FQGNSA. CDR3 bases: TGTGCCAGCCAGTCCAGGGGGTTCCCTGAAGCTTTCTTT. Translation: CASQSRGFPEAFF.

The gene calls are TRBV6-6 and TRBJ1-4; no clear D. The CDR3 runs to 11 residues. CDR1 MNHNY and CDR2 SVGAGI come from the germline V gene (reference sequence). V lost 4 bases and J lost 10, with 7 bases in between. The CDR3 DNA is TGTGCCAGCAGTTTGGATGGAAAACTGTTTTTT. Its protein product is CASSLDGKLFF.

The genes are TRBV19 and TRBJ2-1; 8 nucleotides match TRBD1. J gave up 5 bases and V 2 bases, and 2 bases lay outside the gene matches. Germline CDR1 is LNHDA and CDR2 is SQIVND (reference sequence). This CDR3 comprises 14 residues. DNA of the CDR3: TGTGCCAGTAGTATACAGGGGGCCCACAATGAGCAGTTCTTC. Translated: CASSIQGAHNEQFF.

DNA for the CDR3: TGTGCCAGCAGCTTGAGCGGGAGCTCCTACAATGAGCAGTTCTTC. Its protein is CASSLSGSSYNEQFF. The V and J genes are TRBV5-8 and TRBJ2-1, with TRBD2 matching over 8 bases. Unmatched junction bases numbered 0, after V lost 1 base and J lost 0 bases. The length of the CDR3 is 15 residues. CDR1 and CDR2 (germline): SGHTS, YDEGEE.